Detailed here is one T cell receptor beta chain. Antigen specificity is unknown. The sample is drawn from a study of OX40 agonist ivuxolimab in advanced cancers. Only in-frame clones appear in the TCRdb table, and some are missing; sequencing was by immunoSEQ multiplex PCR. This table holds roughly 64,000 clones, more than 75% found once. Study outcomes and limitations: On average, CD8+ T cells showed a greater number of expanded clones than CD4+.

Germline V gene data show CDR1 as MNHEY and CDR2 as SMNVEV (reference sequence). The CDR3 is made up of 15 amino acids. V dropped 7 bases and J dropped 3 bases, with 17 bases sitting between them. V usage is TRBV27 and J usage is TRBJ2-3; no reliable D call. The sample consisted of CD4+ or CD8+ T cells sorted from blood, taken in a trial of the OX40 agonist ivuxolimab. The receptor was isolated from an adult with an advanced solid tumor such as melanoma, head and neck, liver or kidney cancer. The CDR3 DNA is TGTGCCAGCACTCGGACGATCGGGTTGACAGATACGCAGTATTTT. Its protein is CASTRTIGLTDTQYF.